The text below deals with one T cell receptor beta chain. The sample is drawn from a study of blood T cell repertoires in COVID-19. Some clones are missing from TCRdb's copy, which holds only in-frame ones; the method was immunoSEQ multiplex PCR. The table includes more than 200,000 clones, over 70% detected once. The CDR3 totals 16 residues. The germline V and J ends were trimmed by 0 bases and 2 bases, with 13 bases remaining between them. The germline V gene encodes CDR1 MGHRA and CDR2 YSYEKL. No more than 2 weeks before study entry, exposed participants had met a case of COVID-19. The origin of this receptor is a woman in her thirties who had been exposed to COVID-19. V usage is TRBV4-1 and J usage is TRBJ1-2, with a possible D match to TRBD1 (5 bases). The sample taken for sequencing was PBMCs or T cells enriched from blood (not recorded which). CDR3 DNA sequence: TGCGCCAGCAGCCAAGAAAGTCGGGGGGGAAACTATGGCTACACCTTC. This encodes CASSQESRGGNYGYTF.